These T cell receptor beta chains were read from a single sample in a study of CD8 T cells in Susac syndrome. From the immunoSEQ multiplex PCR reads, TCRdb called clonotypes with MiXCR, one entry per CDR3 protein. Among 250,000 to 300,000 distinct CDR3 sequences listed, 70% to 90% were seen once. The sequencing input was CD8+ T cells from PBMCs. The source of these receptors is a human donor with multiple sclerosis. Each CDR3 is given with its conserved first and last residue. A D gene is named only where the DNA matches it firmly. Clone size, where shown, is once, few, many, or a class for clones that have expanded.

.,TRBV15,.,TRBJ2-2,CATSSGPGPRDTGELFF,TGTGCCACCAGCTCAGGTCCTGGGCCACGAGACACTGGGGAGCTGTTTTTT
.,TRBV7-2,TRBD2,TRBJ2-3,CASSLWDSGIADTQYF,TGTGCCAGCAGCTTATGGGATAGCGGGATTGCAGATACGCAGTATTTT
.,TRBV7-8,TRBD2,TRBJ2-1,CASSLALADNEQFF,TGTGCCAGCAGCTTAGCGCTAGCGGACAATGAGCAGTTCTTC
.,TRBV5-6,TRBD1,TRBJ2-1,CASSPGQGRLYNEQFF,TGTGCCAGCAGCCCTGGACAGGGGCGCCTCTACAATGAGCAGTTCTTC
.,TRBV27,TRBD2,TRBJ2-3,CASSFGTSGRSFDTQYF,TGTGCCAGCAGTTTCGGGACTAGCGGGAGGTCTTTCGATACGCAGTATTTT
.,TRBV27,.,TRBJ1-1,CASLLWAGTMNTEAFF,TGTGCCAGCCTATTGTGGGCAGGGACCATGAACACTGAAGCTTTCTTT
.,TRBV7-9,.,TRBJ2-7,CASSLGFPYEQYF,TGTGCCAGCAGCTTAGGGTTTCCCTACGAGCAGTACTTC
.,TRBV5-5,.,TRBJ2-3,CASSLRGWRKTDTQYF,TGTGCCAGCAGCTTGAGGGGATGGAGGAAGACAGATACGCAGTATTTT
.,TRBV4-1,TRBD2,TRBJ2-3,CASSPKLGLAGDTQYF,TGCGCCAGCAGCCCAAAATTGGGACTAGCGGGAGATACGCAGTATTTT
.,TRBV14,.,TRBJ1-1,CASSQVQGGEAFF,TGTGCCAGCAGCCAAGTTCAAGGGGGTGAAGCTTTCTTT
.,TRBV9,.,TRBJ2-5,CASSGGRKGAETQYF,TGTGCCAGCAGCGGGGGGAGAAAGGGAGCGGAGACCCAGTACTTC
.,TRBV9,.,TRBJ1-2,CASSVGTSSGYTF,TGTGCCAGCAGCGTCGGGACGTCTTCTGGCTACACCTTC
.,TRBV6-5,TRBD2,TRBJ2-2,CASSYSILAGGSGTGELFF,TGTGCCAGCAGTTACTCGATTCTAGCGGGAGGCTCGGGCACCGGGGAGCTGTTTTTT
.,TRBV27,.,TRBJ1-1,CASSPMMNTEAFF,TGTGCCAGCAGTCCCATGATGAACACTGAAGCTTTCTTT
.,TRBV5-5,.,TRBJ1-5,CASSPRGGGTNQPQHF,TGTGCCAGCAGCCCGCGGGGGGGAGGGACGAATCAGCCCCAGCATTTT
once,TRBV27,.,TRBJ1-2,CASSLLRSGYGYPF,TGTGCCAGCAGTCTTCTTCGGTCAGGCTATGGCTACCCCTTC
.,TRBV9,.,TRBJ1-2,CASSSRATWGYTF,TGTGCCAGCAGCTCACGGGCAACCTGGGGCTACACCTTC